This record looks at one T cell receptor (beta chain) sequence and its context. V lost 1 base to trimming and J lost 5 bases, with 11 bases between them. The CDR3 is 14 amino acids. In germline, CDR1 is LNHNV, CDR2 YYDKDF (reference sequence). The data were taken from a study of control samples from healthy donors and cancer patients. Method: immunoSEQ multiplex PCR; TCRdb's copy keeps in-frame clones and lacks some. The sample has roughly 150,000 clones; nearly 95% are singletons. Sequencing was performed on blood. The clonotype originates from a man aged 50-60 years in good health. The V gene is TRBV15, the J gene TRBJ2-5, with D perhaps TRBD2 (6 bases). The CDR3 loop reads CATSRAGGVETQYF. CDR3 nucleotide sequence: TGTGCCACCAGCAGAGCAGGAGGGGTCGAGACCCAGTACTTC.